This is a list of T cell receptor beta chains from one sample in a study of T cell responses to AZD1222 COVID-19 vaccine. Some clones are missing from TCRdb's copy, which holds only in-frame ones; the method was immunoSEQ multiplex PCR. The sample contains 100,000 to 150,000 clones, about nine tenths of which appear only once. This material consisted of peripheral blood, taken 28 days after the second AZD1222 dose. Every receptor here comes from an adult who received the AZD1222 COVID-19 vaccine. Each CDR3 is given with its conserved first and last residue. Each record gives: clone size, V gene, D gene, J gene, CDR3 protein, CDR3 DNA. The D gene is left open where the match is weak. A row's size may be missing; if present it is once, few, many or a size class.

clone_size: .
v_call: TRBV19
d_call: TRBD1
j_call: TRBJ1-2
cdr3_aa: CASSIDRGLSYGYTF
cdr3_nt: TGTGCCAGTAGTATCGACAGGGGGCTGAGCTATGGCTACACCTTC

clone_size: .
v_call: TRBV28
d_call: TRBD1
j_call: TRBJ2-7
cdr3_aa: CASSPGTGTTYEQYF
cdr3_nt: TGTGCCAGCAGCCCAGGGACAGGGACTACCTACGAGCAGTACTTC

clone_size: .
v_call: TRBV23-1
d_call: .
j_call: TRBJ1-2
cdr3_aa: CASSQPRRQGEFGYTF
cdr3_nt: TGCGCCAGCAGTCAACCCCGAAGGCAGGGTGAGTTCGGCTACACCTTC

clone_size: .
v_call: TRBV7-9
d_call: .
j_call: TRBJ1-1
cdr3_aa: CASTWTANTEAFF
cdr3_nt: TGTGCCAGCACCTGGACCGCTAACACTGAAGCTTTCTTT

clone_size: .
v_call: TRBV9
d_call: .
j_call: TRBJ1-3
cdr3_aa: CASSVEGTRNTIYF
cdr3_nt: TGTGCCAGCAGCGTAGAAGGGACGCGAAACACCATATATTTT

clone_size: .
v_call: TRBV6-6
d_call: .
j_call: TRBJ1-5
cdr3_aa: CASSPFTRNGSNQPQHF
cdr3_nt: TGTGCCAGCAGTCCATTCACACGAAATGGGAGCAATCAGCCCCAGCATTTT

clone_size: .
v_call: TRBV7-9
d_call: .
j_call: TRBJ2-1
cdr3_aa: CASTFLGEQFF
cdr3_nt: TGTGCCAGCACCTTCCTCGGTGAGCAGTTCTTC

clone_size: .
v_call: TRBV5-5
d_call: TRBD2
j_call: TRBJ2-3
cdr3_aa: CASSLLAGLTDTQYF
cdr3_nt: TGTGCCAGCAGCCTACTAGCGGGACTCACAGATACGCAGTATTTT

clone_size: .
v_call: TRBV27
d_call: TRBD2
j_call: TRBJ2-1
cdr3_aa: CASSFLRESLNEQFF
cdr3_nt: TGTGCCAGCAGTTTCTTGCGGGAGAGTTTGAATGAGCAGTTCTTC

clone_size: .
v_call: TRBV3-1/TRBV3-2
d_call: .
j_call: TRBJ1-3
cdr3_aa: CASSQVAGNTIYF
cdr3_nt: TGTGCCAGCAGCCAAGTGGCGGGAAACACCATATATTTT

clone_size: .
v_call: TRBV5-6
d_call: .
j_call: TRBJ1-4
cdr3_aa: CASSLGRLNEKLFF
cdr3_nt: TGTGCCAGCAGCTTAGGGCGGCTTAATGAAAAACTGTTTTTT

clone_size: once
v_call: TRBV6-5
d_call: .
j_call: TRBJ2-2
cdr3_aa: CASSSPPTGELFF
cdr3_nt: TGTGCCAGCAGTTCCCCACCGACCGGGGAGCTGTTTTTT

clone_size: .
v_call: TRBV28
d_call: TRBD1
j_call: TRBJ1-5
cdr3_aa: CASSTGGSNQPQHF
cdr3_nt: TGTGCCAGCAGTACAGGGGGTAGCAATCAGCCCCAGCATTTT

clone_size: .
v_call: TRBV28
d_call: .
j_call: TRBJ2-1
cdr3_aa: CASTLGGPWDEQFF
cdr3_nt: TGTGCCAGCACCCTTGGGGGGCCGTGGGATGAGCAGTTCTTC

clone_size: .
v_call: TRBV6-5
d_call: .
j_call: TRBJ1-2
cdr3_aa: CASSPLGGWRGYTF
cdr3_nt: TGTGCCAGCAGTCCCCTCGGGGGGTGGCGGGGCTACACCTTC

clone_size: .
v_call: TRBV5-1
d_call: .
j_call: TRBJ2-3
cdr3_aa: CASSSGVTDTQYF
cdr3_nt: TGCGCCAGCAGCTCGGGGGTCACAGATACGCAGTATTTT

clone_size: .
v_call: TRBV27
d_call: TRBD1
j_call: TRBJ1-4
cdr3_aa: CASSSQQGEFPTNEKLFF
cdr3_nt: TGTGCCAGCAGTTCTCAACAGGGGGAGTTTCCAACTAATGAAAAACTGTTTTTT